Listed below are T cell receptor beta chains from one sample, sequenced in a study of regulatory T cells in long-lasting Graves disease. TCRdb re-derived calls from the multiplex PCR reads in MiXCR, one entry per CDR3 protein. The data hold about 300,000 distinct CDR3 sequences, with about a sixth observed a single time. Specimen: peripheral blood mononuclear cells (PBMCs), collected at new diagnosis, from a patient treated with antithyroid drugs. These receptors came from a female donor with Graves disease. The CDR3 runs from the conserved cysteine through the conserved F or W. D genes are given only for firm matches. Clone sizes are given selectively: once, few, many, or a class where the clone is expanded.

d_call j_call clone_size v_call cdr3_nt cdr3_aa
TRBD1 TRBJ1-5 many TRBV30 TGTGCCTGGAGGTGGAGGAATTCAGGGGGCGCGGGTCAGCCCCAGCATTTT CAWRWRNSGGAGQPQHF
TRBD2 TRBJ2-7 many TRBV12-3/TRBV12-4 TGTGCCTGCCGGTTGGCGGGAGTAGTTTTCGAGCAGTACTTC CACRLAGVVFEQYF
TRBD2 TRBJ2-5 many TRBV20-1 TGCAGTGCTTTTTCGCCGGGACTAGCAGAAGAGACCCAGTACTTC CSAFSPGLAEETQYF
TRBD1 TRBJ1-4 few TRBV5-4 TGTGCCAGCAGCTTACGACAGGGGGCCTCGACTAATGAAAAACTGTTTTTT CASSLRQGASTNEKLFF
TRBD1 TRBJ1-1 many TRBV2 TGTGCCAGCTCCGAGGGACAGATGAACACTGAAGCTTTCTTT CASSEGQMNTEAFF
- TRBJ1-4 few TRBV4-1 TGCGCCAGCAGCCTATCGACAGAGACTAATGAAAAACTGTTTTTT CASSLSTETNEKLFF
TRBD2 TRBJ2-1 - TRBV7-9 TGTGCCAGCAGCCCCCCTGAGTCCGCGGGAGGGCCTGAGCAGTTCTTC CASSPPESAGGPEQFF
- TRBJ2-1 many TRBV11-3 TGTGCCAGCAGCTGGGGAGGGGGCACCGACAATGAGCAGTTCTTC CASSWGGGTDNEQFF
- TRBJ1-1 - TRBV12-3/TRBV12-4 TGTGCCAGCAGTCGAGCGACAGGCACAGCTTTCTTT CASSRATGTAFF
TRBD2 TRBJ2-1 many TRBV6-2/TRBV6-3 TGTGCCAGCAGTTCGGGACTAGCGGGCAATGAGCAGTTCTTC CASSSGLAGNEQFF
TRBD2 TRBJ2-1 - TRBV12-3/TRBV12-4 TGTGCCAGCATCTTTAGCGGGAGGGGACAGTTCTTC CASIFSGRGQFF
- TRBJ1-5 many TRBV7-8 TGTGCCAGCAGCTCGGGACCCAGGGGTGGGAGTTATCAGCCCCAGCATTTT CASSSGPRGGSYQPQHF
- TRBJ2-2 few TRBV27 TGTGCCAGCATCAGTGGAGTTGCGTCCGGGGAGCTGTTTTTT CASISGVASGELFF
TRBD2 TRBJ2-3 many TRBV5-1 TGCGCCAGCAGCTTGGAAGGCGGGAGGGCCACAGATACGCAGTATTTT CASSLEGGRATDTQYF
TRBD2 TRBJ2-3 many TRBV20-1 TGCAGTGCTAGGCGGACTAGCGGGAAGCCCGCAGATACGCAGTATTTT CSARRTSGKPADTQYF
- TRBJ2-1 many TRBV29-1 TGCAGCGTTCGTGGACTTTCATACAATGAGCAGTTCTTC CSVRGLSYNEQFF
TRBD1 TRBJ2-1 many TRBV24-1 TGTGCCACCAGTGATTTGCGAGAGGGGGCAGGTTTACGTTCAAATGAGCAGTTCTTC CATSDLREGAGLRSNEQFF
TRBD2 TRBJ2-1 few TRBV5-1 TGCGCCAGCAGCGGTGGGACTAGCGGGAATTTCTACAATGAGCAGTTCTTC CASSGGTSGNFYNEQFF
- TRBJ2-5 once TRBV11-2 TGTGCCAGCAGCTTAGTAATGGGTCCGGACCAAGAGACCCAGTACTTC CASSLVMGPDQETQYF
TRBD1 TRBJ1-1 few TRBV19 TGTGCCAGTAGGCTACAGGGGGGGACTGAAGCTTTCTTT CASRLQGGTEAFF
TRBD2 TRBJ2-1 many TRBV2 TGTGCCAGCAGCAGTAGCGGGAGGGACAACAATGAGCAGTTCTTC CASSSSGRDNNEQFF
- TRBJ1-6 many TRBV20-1 TGCAGTGCTAGAGGCGCGGTCGGTGGAAGGGGCGGTTCACCCCTCCACTTT CSARGAVGGRGGSPLHF
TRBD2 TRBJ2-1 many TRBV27 TGTGCCAGCAGTTTCCTTAGCGGGGCGGGCAATGAGCAGTTCTTC CASSFLSGAGNEQFF
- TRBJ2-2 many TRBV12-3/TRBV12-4 TGTGCCAGCAGTTTGTTGACAGTTAGTGGGGAGCTGTTTTTT CASSLLTVSGELFF
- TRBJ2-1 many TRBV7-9 TGTGCCAGCAGCTCATGGACAGTGGTCGCTAGGGGAAGGCATGAGCAGTTCTTC CASSSWTVVARGRHEQFF
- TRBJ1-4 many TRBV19 TGTGCCAGTACCGAAGGACGGACTAATGAAAAACTGTTTTTT CASTEGRTNEKLFF
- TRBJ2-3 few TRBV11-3 TGTGCCAGCAGCTTCGGGACTTCAACAGATACGCAGTATTTT CASSFGTSTDTQYF
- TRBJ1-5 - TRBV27 TGTGCCAGCAGTTCTCGGGACGGTCTTAGCAATCAGCCCCAGCATTTT CASSSRDGLSNQPQHF
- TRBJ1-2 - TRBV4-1 TGCGCCAGCAGCCAAGATACCCAGGCGAACTATGGCTACACCTTC CASSQDTQANYGYTF